This T cell receptor (beta chain) was documented in a study of early T cells in non-severe SARS-CoV-2 infection. Study-level results: Database matching using VDJdb favored anti-spike CD8 responses, with private and CD4 specificities left missing.

Regarding this clonotype: No antigen is known for it. This clone may be a read error of a much larger clone one base away.

CDR3 size: 15 residues. V was pared by 0 bases and J by 6 bases, with 12 bases between. Germline V gives CDR1 SGDLS, CDR2 YYNGEE. Each CDR3 protein gets one entry after TCRdb re-called the 5' RACE reads with MiXCR. The sample shows approximately 33,000 distinct CDR3 sequences, roughly 4% of them seen only once. The V and J genes are TRBV9 and TRBJ2-2; tentatively, D is TRBD2 (5 bases). The TCR comes from an adult who was a healthcare worker with PCR-confirmed SARS-CoV-2 infection or an uninfected control (not recorded which). Sequencing used whole blood. CDR3 protein: CASSVDGKEAGELFF. In DNA form, the CDR3 reads TGTGCCAGCAGCGTAGATGGCAAGGAGGCCGGGGAGCTGTTTTTT. The full variable domain, completed using reference TRBV9 and TRBJ2-2, is DSGVTQTPKHLITATGQRVTLRCSPRSGDLSVYWYQQSLDQGLQFLIQYYNGEERAKGNILERFSAQQFPDLHSELNLSSLELGDSALYFCASSVDGKEAGELFFGEGSRLTVL.